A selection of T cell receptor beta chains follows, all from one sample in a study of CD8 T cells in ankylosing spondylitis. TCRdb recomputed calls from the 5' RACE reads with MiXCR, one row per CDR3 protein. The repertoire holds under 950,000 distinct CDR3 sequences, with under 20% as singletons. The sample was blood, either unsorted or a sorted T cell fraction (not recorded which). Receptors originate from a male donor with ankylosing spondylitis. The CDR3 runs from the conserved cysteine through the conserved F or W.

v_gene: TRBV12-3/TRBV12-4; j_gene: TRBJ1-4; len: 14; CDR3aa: CASSLRGLNEKLFF
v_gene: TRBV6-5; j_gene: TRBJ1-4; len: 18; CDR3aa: CASSYSKIDTLWGEKLFF
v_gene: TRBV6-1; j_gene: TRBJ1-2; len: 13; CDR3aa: CASRNTGWDGYTF
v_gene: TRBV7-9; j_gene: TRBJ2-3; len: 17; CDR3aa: CASSGGLAGGPGDTQYF
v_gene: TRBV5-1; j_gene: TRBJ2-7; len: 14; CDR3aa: CASSSRGNSYEQYF
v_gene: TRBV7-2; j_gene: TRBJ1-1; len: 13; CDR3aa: CASSPGPTLEAFF
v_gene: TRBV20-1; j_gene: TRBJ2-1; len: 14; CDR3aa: CSASGGALNNEQFF
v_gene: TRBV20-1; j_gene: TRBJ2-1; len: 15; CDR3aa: CSAPLLAGVWNEQFF
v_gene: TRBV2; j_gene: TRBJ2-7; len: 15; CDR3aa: CASRPVGNPGYEQYF
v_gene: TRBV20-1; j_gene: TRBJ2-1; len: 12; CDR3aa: CSAVAAYNEQFF
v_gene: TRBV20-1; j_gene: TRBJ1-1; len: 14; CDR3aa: CSARVGVRNTEAFF
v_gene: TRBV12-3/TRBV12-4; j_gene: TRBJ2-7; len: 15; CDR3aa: CASSTSTGAIFEQYF
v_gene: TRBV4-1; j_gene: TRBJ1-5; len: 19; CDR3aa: CASSQDPGQGAWSNQPQHF
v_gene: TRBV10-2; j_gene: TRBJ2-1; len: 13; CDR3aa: CASSGTSGTGQFF
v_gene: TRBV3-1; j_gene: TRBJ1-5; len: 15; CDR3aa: CASSPSGILNQPQHF
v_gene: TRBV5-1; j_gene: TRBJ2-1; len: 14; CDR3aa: CASSLTTSYNEQFF
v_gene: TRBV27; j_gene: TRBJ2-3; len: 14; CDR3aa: CASSLSAPTDTQYF
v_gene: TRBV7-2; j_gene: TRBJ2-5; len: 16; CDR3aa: CASSRSPSISGETQYF
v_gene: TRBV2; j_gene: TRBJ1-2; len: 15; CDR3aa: CASSKAYGSSYGYTF
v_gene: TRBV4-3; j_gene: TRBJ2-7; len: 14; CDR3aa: CASSQAIGTYEQYF
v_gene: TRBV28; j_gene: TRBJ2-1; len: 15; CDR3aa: CASSSRDRGYNEQFF
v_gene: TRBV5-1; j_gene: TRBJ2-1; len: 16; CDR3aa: CASSSRQGGTYNEQFF
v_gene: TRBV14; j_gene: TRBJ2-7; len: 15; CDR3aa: CASSTLGGGPHEQYF
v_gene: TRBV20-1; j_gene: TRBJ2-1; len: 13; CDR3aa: CSARGVGVSEQFF
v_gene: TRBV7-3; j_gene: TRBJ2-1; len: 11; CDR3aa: CASSLGGEQFF
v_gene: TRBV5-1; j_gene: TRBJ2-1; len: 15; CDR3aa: CASSLEYQLGDEQFF
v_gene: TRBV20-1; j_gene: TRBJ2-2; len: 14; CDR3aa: CSAAGTSRTGELFF
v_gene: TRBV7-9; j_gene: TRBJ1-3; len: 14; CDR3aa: CASSQGSRGNTIYF
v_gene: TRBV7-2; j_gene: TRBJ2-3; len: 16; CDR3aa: CASSSSGRVVGDTQYF
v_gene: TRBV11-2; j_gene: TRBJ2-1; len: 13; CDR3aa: CASRRGQMNEQFF
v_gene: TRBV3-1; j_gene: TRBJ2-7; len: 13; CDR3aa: CASSLTQATEQYF
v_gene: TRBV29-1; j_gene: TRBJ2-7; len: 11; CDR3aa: CSVVSSYEQYF
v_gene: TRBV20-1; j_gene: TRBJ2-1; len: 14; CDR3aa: CSASSGSRVNEQFF
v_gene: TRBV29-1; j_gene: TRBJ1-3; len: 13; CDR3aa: CSAQRGSGNTIYF